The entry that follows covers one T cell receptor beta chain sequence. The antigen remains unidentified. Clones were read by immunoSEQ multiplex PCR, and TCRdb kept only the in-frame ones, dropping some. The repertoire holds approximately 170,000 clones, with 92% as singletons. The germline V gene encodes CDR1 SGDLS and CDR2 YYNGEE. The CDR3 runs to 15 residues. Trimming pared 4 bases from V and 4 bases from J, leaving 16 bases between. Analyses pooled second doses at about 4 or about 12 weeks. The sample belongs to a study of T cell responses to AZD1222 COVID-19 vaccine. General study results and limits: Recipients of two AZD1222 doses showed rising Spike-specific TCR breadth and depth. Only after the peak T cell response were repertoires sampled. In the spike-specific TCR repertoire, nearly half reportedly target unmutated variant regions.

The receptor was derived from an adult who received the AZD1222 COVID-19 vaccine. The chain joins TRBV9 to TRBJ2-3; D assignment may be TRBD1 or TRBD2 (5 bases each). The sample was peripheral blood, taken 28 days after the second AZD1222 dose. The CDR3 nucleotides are TGTGCCAGCAGCCCGGGACCTCCCGGGGCAGATACGCAGTATTTT. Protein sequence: CASSPGPPGADTQYF. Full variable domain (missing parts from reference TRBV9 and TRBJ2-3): DSGVTQTPKHLITATGQRVTLRCSPRSGDLSVYWYQQSLDQGLQFLIQYYNGEERAKGNILERFSAQQFPDLHSELNLSSLELGDSALYFCASSPGPPGADTQYFGPGTRLTVL.